Listed here are 24 T cell receptor beta chains from one sample, sequenced in a study of shared clonotypes between healthy human individuals. Libraries were prepared by immunoSEQ multiplex PCR; TCRdb keeps only in-frame clonotypes and omits some of them. Of 1.6 million or so clones listed, approximately 98.5% are singletons. Sequencing input: naive CD4+ T cells sorted from blood. Subset in this sample: CD45RA+ positively selected. These receptor sequences come from a man aged 25 to 40 in good health.

This clone was counted a single time. Other DNA sequences of this sample code for an identical CDR3. Here the CDR3 reads CASSLAGSRQNTGELFF. CDR3 nucleotides: TGTGCCAGCAGCTTAGCAGGATCCCGGCAAAACACCGGGGAGCTGTTTTTT. The gene calls are TRBV7-9 and TRBJ2-2; no clear D gene. The CDR3 extends over 17 amino acids. Germline lookup yields CDR1 SEHNR and CDR2 FQNEAQ (reference sequence). The V gene lost 0 bases and the J gene lost 2 bases, with 13 bases spanning the gap.

J is TRBJ2-1 and V is TRBV27; 8 bases map to TRBD2. The germline gives CDR1 MNHEY, CDR2 SMNVEV (reference sequence). This CDR3 spans 18 amino acids. With V trimmed by 2 bases and J by 0 bases, 9 bases remained unmatched. CDR3 region: CASSLLAGRESSYNEQFF. Here the CDR3 DNA reads TGTGCCAGCAGTTTACTAGCGGGTCGAGAGAGCTCCTACAATGAGCAGTTCTTC.

A remark on this clone: Compared with germline, one end of the junction differs, possibly owing to a read error. The CDR3 DNA reads as TGCCTGACCGGGAGAACTCCTAGCACAGATACGCAGTATTTT. Amino acids: CLTGRTPSTDTQYF. The chain couples TRBV27 to TRBJ2-3; D may be TRBD2 (6 bases). CDR3 length: 14 amino acids. The germline gives CDR1 MNHEY, CDR2 SMNVEV (reference sequence).

As concerns this clone: The sample has other DNA sequences that encode this CDR3 too. V usage is TRBV5-1 and J usage is TRBJ2-7; D possibly corresponds to TRBD1 (6 bases). Germline V gene lookup returns CDR1 SGHRS and CDR2 YFSETQ. Trimming left V 0 bases short and J 1 base short, with 11 bases between. The CDR3 length is 15 residues. In nucleotides, the CDR3 is TGCGCCAGCAGCTTGGGAGCAGGGGTATCCTACGAGCAGTACTTC. Its protein is CASSLGAGVSYEQYF.

The rearrangement joins TRBV5-1 to TRBJ2-5; 11 bases agree with TRBD1. The V gene end was trimmed by 4 bases and the J gene end by 0 bases; junction bases not matched to a gene: 5. Germline values: CDR1 SGHRS, CDR2 YFSETQ. This CDR3 is 16 amino acids long. The CDR3 DNA reads TGCGCCAGCAGCCCTGGGACAGGGGGAAACCAAGAGACCCAGTACTTC. Translation: CASSPGTGGNQETQYF.

The V call is TRBV6-1, the J call TRBJ2-7; possible D gene TRBD2, 6 bases. The length of the CDR3 is 14 residues. CDR1 is MNHNS and CDR2 is SASEGT in the germline V gene. Between the trimmed V and J ends, which lost 0 bases and 4 bases, there was a span of 10 bases. In nucleotides, the CDR3 is TGTGCCAGCAGTGAAGCGTCGGAGGGTTACGAGCAGTACTTC. It specifies CASSEASEGYEQYF.

The V gene is TRBV5-4, the J gene TRBJ2-2, with unresolved D. Germline V gene lookup returns CDR1 SGHNT and CDR2 YYREEE (reference sequence). The CDR3 runs 15 residues. V lost 0 bases, J lost 4 bases, and 10 bases lay in between. The CDR3 DNA reads TGTGCCAGCAGCTTGGGTCTGGGGATCACCGGGGAGCTGTTTTTT. As protein: CASSLGLGITGELFF.

This sequence joins TRBV28 and TRBJ1-5, with D possibly being TRBD1 (5 bases). Germline CDR1 is MDHEN and CDR2 is SYDVKM. The CDR3 runs 15 residues. V lost 3 bases and J lost 6, with 15 bases in between. CDR3 loop: CASSFMLRGGQPQHF. The CDR3 region has the DNA TGTGCCAGCAGTTTTATGTTGAGGGGAGGTCAGCCCCAGCATTTT.

This clone was seen a single time. CDR3 loop: CASSPFSTDTQYF. The DNA for the CDR3 is TGTGCCAGCAGTCCTTTTAGCACAGATACGCAGTATTTT. The chain recombines TRBV27 with TRBJ2-3; no clear D gene. This CDR3 has 13 residues. The germline V gene has CDR1 MNHEY and CDR2 SMNVEV (reference sequence). Trimming removed 5 bases from V and 0 bases from J, with 6 bases in between.

This chain links TRBV7-9 with TRBJ1-1; unclear D gene. The germline CDR1 and CDR2 sequences are SEHNR and FQNEAQ (reference sequence). The V and J ends lost 2 bases and 7 bases respectively, with 11 bases between them. The CDR3 spans 13 residues. The CDR3 spells CASSLRTAREAFF. CDR3 nucleotide sequence: TGTGCCAGCAGCTTACGAACAGCACGTGAAGCTTTCTTT.

This chain connects TRBV6-5 to TRBJ2-7, with TRBD2 matching 12 bases. The CDR3 contains 15 residues. Germline V lookup: CDR1 MNHEY, CDR2 SVGAGI. The J segment lost 5 bases and the V segment lost 6 bases, leaving 8 bases of the junction unmatched. The CDR3 here is CASSPTSGRTHEQYF. CDR3 in DNA: TGTGCCAGCAGCCCGACTAGCGGGAGAACCCACGAGCAGTACTTC.

The rearrangement joins TRBV4-1 to TRBJ2-2, with 10 bases that match TRBD1. The CDR3 has 15 amino acids. Trimming removed 3 bases from V and 4 bases from J; junction bases left unmatched: 2. CDR1 and CDR2 (germline): MGHRA, YSYEKL. This CDR3 reads CASSQGQGFTGELFF. CDR3 nucleotides: TGCGCCAGCAGCCAGGGACAGGGGTTCACCGGGGAGCTGTTTTTT.

The chain has TRBV9 and TRBJ2-1; 10 bases are a match to TRBD2. The germline CDR1 and CDR2 sequences are SGDLS and YYNGEE. The J segment lost 8 bases and the V segment lost 0 bases, leaving 5 bases of the junction unmatched. The CDR3 sequence is 15 residues long. CDR3 sequence reads: CASSVGSGRSDEQFF. Written as DNA, the CDR3 is TGTGCCAGCAGCGTAGGTAGCGGGAGGAGCGATGAGCAGTTCTTC. Using reference TRBV9 and TRBJ2-1 for the parts outside the CDR3, the full variable domain is DSGVTQTPKHLITATGQRVTLRCSPRSGDLSVYWYQQSLDQGLQFLIQYYNGEERAKGNILERFSAQQFPDLHSELNLSSLELGDSALYFCASSVGSGRSDEQFFGPGTRLTVL.

This chain links TRBV29-1 with TRBJ1-1; 7 bases agree with TRBD1. Germline V gene sequence: CDR1 SQVTM, CDR2 ANQGSEA. The CDR3 is 11 amino acids. V trimming: 8 bases; J trimming: 2 bases; junction bases outside the gene matches: 2. The CDR3 reads CSQGDNTEAFF. The CDR3, as DNA: TGCAGCCAGGGGGACAACACTGAAGCTTTCTTT.

A remark on this clone: Distinct nucleotide sequences in the sample also encode this CDR3. This chain uses TRBV19 with TRBJ2-3, with TRBD2 matching 9 bases. Germline CDR1 and CDR2: LNHDA and SQIVND (reference sequence). V was clipped by 3 bases and J by 3 bases; unmatched bases: 1. The CDR3 is 14 residues long. CDR3 amino acids: CASSISGSTDTQYF. The DNA of the CDR3 is TGTGCCAGTAGTATTAGCGGGAGTACAGATACGCAGTATTTT.

This chain links TRBV15 with TRBJ2-1; D remains unclear. The germline CDR1 and CDR2 sequences are LNHNV and YYDKDF (reference sequence). This CDR3 comprises 12 residues. V lost 0 bases and J lost 8, with 5 bases in between. CDR3 in DNA: TGTGCCACCAGCAGAGATGCCCATGAGCAGTTCTTC. Translating it yields CATSRDAHEQFF.

The rearrangement links TRBV14 to TRBJ1-2, with D uncertain. Deletions cut 2 bases from V and 2 bases from J, with 9 bases between. There are 14 residues in the CDR3. Germline V CDR1 and CDR2: SGHDN, FVKESK. Here the CDR3 reads CASSQMQENYGYTF. Written as DNA, the CDR3 is TGTGCCAGCAGCCAAATGCAGGAGAACTATGGCTACACCTTC.

The CDR3 is CASSSGLAGGPRTGELFF. In DNA form, the CDR3 reads TGTGCCAGCAGCTCCGGACTAGCGGGAGGGCCTAGGACCGGGGAGCTGTTTTTT. The chain links TRBV11-2 to TRBJ2-2; 15 nucleotides agree with TRBD2. V was pared by 4 bases and J by 5 bases, with 8 bases of the junction left unmatched. CDR1 SGHAT and CDR2 FQNNGV come from the germline V gene. The CDR3 has 18 residues.

The chain recombines TRBV6-7 with TRBJ2-1, with 11 bases identical to TRBD2. TRBV6-7 is known as an ORF, though its function is uncertain. This CDR3 region has 20 residues. The V and J ends lost 2 bases and 0 bases, in that order; junction bases with no gene match: 12. CDR3 sequence (DNA): TGTGCCAGCAGTTACGCGGGGGACCCTAGCGGGAGGCTCTCCTACAATGAGCAGTTCTTC. Its protein is CASSYAGDPSGRLSYNEQFF.

This chain connects TRBV6-5 to TRBJ2-7; D possibly corresponds to TRBD2 (5 bases). The CDR3 spans 13 residues. Germline V CDR1 and CDR2: MNHEY, SVGAGI. V was trimmed by 6 bases and J by 5 bases, leaving 14 bases between them. As DNA, the CDR3 is TGTGCCAGCAGAATACCCGGAGGCGACGAGCAGTACTTC. This encodes CASRIPGGDEQYF.

The J gene is TRBJ1-2, the V gene TRBV19, with TRBD1 matching 7 bases. The length of the CDR3 is 12 residues. J gave up 6 bases and V 9 bases, and 7 bases lay outside the gene matches. The germline CDR1 and CDR2 sequences are LNHDA and SQIVND (reference sequence). The CDR3, as DNA: TGTGCCAGCACCGGACAGGTTCATGGCTACACCTTC. Translating gives CASTGQVHGYTF.

The genes are TRBV14 and TRBJ2-3; 8 bases match TRBD2. Trimming cost V 3 bases and J 2 bases; bases outside gene matches: 4. The V gene's germline CDR1 is SGHDN and CDR2 FVKESK. This CDR3 region has 15 residues. In DNA, the CDR3 is TGTGCCAGCAGCCAGCGGGAGGCCCTCACAGATACGCAGTATTTT. Translating gives CASSQREALTDTQYF.

The count of this clone is one. The chain links TRBV7-2 to TRBJ2-3; possibly TRBD2 for D (6 bases). The V gene lost 1 base and the J gene lost 2 bases, with 13 bases spanning the gap. Germline CDR1 reads SGHTA; CDR2 reads FQGNSA. The CDR3 length is 16 residues. CDR3 bases: TGTGCCAGCAGCTTAGATAGCGGTTATCTCACAGATACGCAGTATTTT. Residues: CASSLDSGYLTDTQYF.

This rearrangement joins TRBV11-2 to TRBJ1-1; D not certain. V lost 8 bases, J lost 1 base, and 14 bases lay in between. The CDR3 has 14 amino acids. Germline V gene data show CDR1 as SGHAT and CDR2 as FQNNGV. CDR3 region: CASRAWFANTEAFF. The CDR3 DNA sequence: TGTGCCAGCCGGGCATGGTTTGCGAACACTGAAGCTTTCTTT.